These 21 T cell receptor beta chains originate from one sample sequenced in a study of T cells in Graves' hyperthyroidism and ophthalmopathy. RNA transcripts provided the source from which TCR beta CDR3 regions were amplified. First-round RT-PCR targeting the TCR CDR3 was performed with the HTBI primer set. TCRdb passed the multiplex PCR reads through MiXCR, listing each CDR3 protein once. The table has approximately 600,000 distinct CDR3 sequences, under 15% seen once. The sequenced sample was blood. The receptors shown here come from a middle-aged woman with Graves' ophthalmopathy.

This clonotype was seen repeatedly, ten times or more. The V gene is TRBV19, the J gene TRBJ1-5; TRBD1 aligns across 7 bases. The germline V gene encodes CDR1 LNHDA and CDR2 SQIVND (reference sequence). The V and J ends lost 7 bases and 3 bases, in that order; junction bases with no gene match: 9. This CDR3 spans 15 amino acids. CDR3 nucleotide sequence: TGTGCCAGTACCCTGACAGGGAGTGTCAATCAGCCCCAGCATTTT. It encodes CASTLTGSVNQPQHF.

This clonotype was observed a handful of times. V usage is TRBV6-1 and J usage is TRBJ1-6; D is perhaps TRBD1 (6 bases). This CDR3 has 16 amino acids. Germline CDR1 and CDR2: MNHNS and SASEGT. The ends were cut back, 5 bases at V and 7 bases at J, with 18 bases in the middle. Here the CDR3 DNA reads TGTGCCAGCAGTCCCGGACAGAACCTATTCAATTCACCCCTCCACTTT. This codes for CASSPGQNLFNSPLHF.

The chain is built from TRBV28 and TRBJ2-7; 8 nucleotides align to TRBD2. The CDR3 sequence is 15 residues long. J lost 3 bases, V lost 1 base, and 5 bases had no gene match. Germline V lookup: CDR1 MDHEN, CDR2 SYDVKM. The CDR3 here is CASSLSAGGSYEQYF. The CDR3 nucleotides are TGTGCCAGCAGTTTATCTGCGGGAGGAAGCTACGAGCAGTACTTC.

This clonotype was found many times. This rearrangement joins TRBV19 to TRBJ2-5; TRBD2 might be the D (5 bases). Trimming cost V 0 bases and J 3 bases, with 8 bases left between them. The CDR3 totals 14 residues. The germline gives CDR1 LNHDA, CDR2 SQIVND (reference sequence). DNA of the CDR3: TGTGCCAGTAGTATAGAGGACGGGAAAGAGACCCAGTACTTC. The encoded protein is CASSIEDGKETQYF.

The chain couples TRBV18 to TRBJ2-7; 10 bases map to TRBD1. V lost 5 bases and J lost 4; bases outside the gene matches: 8. The germline gives CDR1 KGHSH, CDR2 LQKENI. The CDR3 is 15 amino acids. CDR3 in amino acids: CASSEDRGRSYEQYF. The CDR3 bases are TGTGCCAGCTCAGAAGACAGGGGGCGCAGTTACGAGCAGTACTTC. The entire variable domain, with the rest obtained from reference TRBV18 and TRBJ2-7, is as follows: NAGVMQNPRHLVRRRGQEARLRCSPMKGHSHVYWYRQLPEEGLKFMVYLQKENIIDESGMPKERFSAEFPKEGPSILRIQQVVRGDSAAYFCASSEDRGRSYEQYFGPGTRLTVT.

This clonotype was detected ten times or more. The chain couples TRBV2 to TRBJ2-5; D not resolved. Deletions cut 7 bases from V and 2 bases from J, with 11 bases between. This CDR3 has 13 residues. From germline, CDR1 is SNHLY and CDR2 FYNNEI. The CDR3 DNA sequence: TGTGCCAGCACCAACGTAATACAAGAGACCCAGTACTTC. The encoded protein is CASTNVIQETQYF.

In this sample, this clonotype turned up many times. The CDR3 loop is CASSLIDISSSYNSPLHF. CDR3 DNA sequence: TGTGCCAGCAGTTTGATCGACATTTCGAGCTCCTATAATTCACCCCTCCACTTT. The genes are TRBV28 and TRBJ1-6; D ambiguous. The length of the CDR3 is 18 residues. V lost 3 bases, J lost 0 bases, and 15 bases lay in between. Germline V gives CDR1 MDHEN, CDR2 SYDVKM.

Ten or more counts support this clonotype. The chain links TRBV6-2 or TRBV6-3 to TRBJ2-7, with D maybe TRBD2 (6 bases). Germline lookup yields CDR1 MNHEY and CDR2 SVGEGT. The CDR3 runs to 12 residues. V was clipped by 5 bases and J by 4 bases, with 9 bases between them. CDR3 DNA: TGTGCCAGCAGTGCTAGCGCATACGAGCAGTACTTC. Residues: CASSASAYEQYF.

Many counts were recorded for this clonotype. This chain links TRBV2 with TRBJ2-5; tentatively, D is TRBD2 (6 bases). CDR3 length: 14 amino acids. The germline V gene has CDR1 SNHLY and CDR2 FYNNEI. V lost 7 bases and J lost 2, with 14 bases in between. CDR3 protein: CASTVGSPQETQYF. As DNA, the CDR3 is TGTGCCAGCACGGTCGGGAGCCCTCAAGAGACCCAGTACTTC. The whole variable domain, remainder taken from reference TRBV2 and TRBJ2-5, is EPEVTQTPSHQVTQMGQEVILRCVPISNHLYFYWYRQILGQKVEFLVSFYNNEISEKSEIFDDQFSVERPDGSNFTLKIRSTKLEDSAMYFCASTVGSPQETQYFGPGTRLLVL.

This clonotype has ten or more counts. The V and J genes are TRBV24-1 and TRBJ2-7; TRBD1 agrees at 7 bases. The CDR3 spans 13 residues. The V gene's germline CDR1 is KGHDR and CDR2 SFDVKD. V trimming: 9 bases; J trimming: 2 bases; junction bases outside the gene matches: 6. CDR3 coding DNA: TGTGCCACCGCTAGACAGGGAACCTACGAGCAGTACTTC. This encodes CATARQGTYEQYF.

The sample holds many counts of this clonotype. The chain joins TRBV28 to TRBJ1-2, with D possibly TRBD1 on 5 matching bases. The CDR3 runs to 16 residues. Germline-derived CDR1 and CDR2 are MDHEN and SYDVKM. V was clipped by 4 bases and J by 4 bases, with 19 bases between them. Here the CDR3 DNA reads TGTGCCAGCAGTTCGTACTCGGGGGGTCACCTCTATGGCTACACCTTC. Amino acid sequence: CASSSYSGGHLYGYTF.

Ten or more counts support this clonotype. The chain combines TRBV11-3 with TRBJ2-2; D remains unclear. The CDR3 loop spans 14 amino acids. V shed 4 bases and J shed 0 bases, with 6 bases lying between them. Germline V gene sequence: CDR1 SGHNT, CDR2 YENEEA. CDR3 DNA sequence: TGTGCCAGCAGCTCCCCCCCGAACACCGGGGAGCTGTTTTTT. It encodes CASSSPPNTGELFF.

The sample holds many counts of this clonotype. V is TRBV19 and J is TRBJ2-7; 8 nucleotides agree with TRBD1. Germline CDR1 LNHDA, CDR2 SQIVND (reference sequence). Unmatched junction bases numbered 17, after V lost 9 bases and J lost 7 bases. The CDR3 has 15 residues. The CDR3 DNA reads TGTGCCAGCCAGTATGGGACAGGCGATCGAGAAGAGCAGTACTTC. Amino acid sequence: CASQYGTGDREEQYF.

The sample holds many counts of this clonotype. The chain has TRBV20-1 and TRBJ2-5; 10 nucleotides match TRBD2. The germline gives CDR1 DFQATT, CDR2 SNEGSKA (reference sequence). The junction had 8 bases not matched to a gene; V was cut back by 0 bases and J by 1 base. The CDR3 covers 17 residues. This CDR3 is CSARDGSSGSPQETQYF. DNA of the CDR3: TGCAGTGCTAGAGATGGGTCTAGCGGGAGTCCCCAAGAGACCCAGTACTTC.

This clonotype was recorded at least ten times. The chain links TRBV20-1 to TRBJ2-5; D possibly uses TRBD1 or TRBD2 (7 bases each). The CDR3 length is 14 residues. V gave up 7 bases and J gave up 2 bases, with 17 bases separating them. Germline values: CDR1 DFQATT, CDR2 SNEGSKA (reference sequence). CDR3 residues: CSGRGRGLQETQYF. The CDR3 DNA follows: TGCAGTGGAAGGGGGAGGGGGCTTCAAGAGACCCAGTACTTC.

This clonotype was detected many times. The chain uses TRBV30 and TRBJ2-5, with 9 positions matching TRBD2. V was clipped by 3 bases and J by 2 bases; unmatched bases: 10. The CDR3 is made up of 16 amino acids. Germline assignment: CDR1 GTSNPN and CDR2 SVGIG (reference sequence). CDR3 sequence: CAWSPLREGRQETQYF. The CDR3 nucleotides read TGTGCCTGGAGCCCCCTGCGGGAGGGTAGGCAAGAGACCCAGTACTTC. The whole variable domain, remainder taken from reference TRBV30 and TRBJ2-5, is SQTIHQWPATLVQPVGSPLSLECTVEGTSNPNLYWYRQAAGRGLQLLFYSVGIGQISSEVPQNLSASRPQDRQFILSSKKLLLSDSGFYLCAWSPLREGRQETQYFGPGTRLLVL.

This clonotype has ten or more counts. The V call is TRBV5-1, the J call TRBJ2-5, with D unresolved. Germline values: CDR1 SGHRS, CDR2 YFSETQ. With 4 bases removed from V and 1 base from J, the gap between germline ends came to 8 bases. The CDR3 totals 13 residues. The DNA for the CDR3 is TGCGCCAGCAGCAGGTCCGTCCAAGAGACCCAGTACTTC. It encodes CASSRSVQETQYF.

The genes are TRBV28 and TRBJ1-1; possibly TRBD1 for D (5 bases). Germline lookup yields CDR1 MDHEN and CDR2 SYDVKM. CDR3 length: 14 residues. V was pared by 7 bases and J by 1 base, with 13 bases between. CDR3 in amino acids: CASTTPQGNTEAFF. Here the CDR3 DNA reads TGTGCCAGCACTACCCCGCAGGGGAACACTGAAGCTTTCTTT.

This clonotype was detected many times. The V call is TRBV20-1, the J call TRBJ2-5; D gene uncertain. Germline V gene sequence: CDR1 DFQATT, CDR2 SNEGSKA (reference sequence). The CDR3 sequence is 15 residues long. Trimming took 1 base from V and 1 from J, leaving 13 bases between them. The CDR3 protein is CSARVDGFSQETQYF. The CDR3 coding sequence is TGCAGTGCTAGAGTCGATGGGTTCAGCCAAGAGACCCAGTACTTC.

In this sample, this clonotype turned up a few times. The V call is TRBV29-1, the J call TRBJ1-1; D is ambiguous. The CDR3 runs 14 residues. Germline CDR1 and CDR2: SQVTM and ANQGSEA. V was cut by 0 bases and J by 2 bases, with 10 bases left in between. Here the CDR3 DNA reads TGCAGCGTTGAAGATCCTAACAAAAACACTGAAGCTTTCTTT. Its protein is CSVEDPNKNTEAFF.

This clonotype was picked up many times. This chain uses TRBV25-1 with TRBJ2-2; D is possibly TRBD1 (5 bases). Germline V gene data show CDR1 as MGHDK and CDR2 as SYGVNS. The CDR3 has 14 amino acids. Trimming removed 5 bases from V and 6 bases from J, with 13 bases in between. CDR3 region: CASSSYSGSGELFF. The CDR3 DNA sequence: TGTGCCAGCAGTTCATACTCAGGGTCCGGGGAGCTGTTTTTT.